This T cell receptor beta chain was sequenced for a study of a mutant IDH1 vaccine in newly diagnosed glioma. Across the whole study: Treated patients had a mean age of around 40 years and a roughly 60% male, about 38% female split. Study observations and caveats: Pseudoprogression showed no apparent link to changes in top peripheral T cell clonotypes.

Time point: baseline, week 1 (first vaccination visit). As to treatment: pre-vaccination baseline after standard-of-care therapy. The donors' diagnosis was new WHO grade 3 or 4 astrocytoma that was IDH1-mutant and ATRX-lost. Method: immunoSEQ multiplex PCR; TCRdb's copy keeps in-frame clones and lacks some. This table has 12,000 to 15,000 clones, 75% to 90% appearing once. To note about this clone: Antigen unknown.

Source: PBMCs, taken from a glioma patient treated with radiotherapy, temozolomide or both. This TCR was sampled from a woman between 40 and 55 years old with glioma. Some clones in this sample may be carry-over from other donors' samples.

The chain's CDR3 is CSVATGTAGNTIYF. CDR3 coding DNA: TGCAGCGTTGCTACCGGGACAGCTGGAAACACCATATATTTT. The chain couples TRBV29-1 to TRBJ1-3, with TRBD1 matching over 7 bases. After removal of 4 bases from V and 2 bases from J, the junction contained 5 bases not matched to a gene. The CDR3 runs 14 residues. CDR1 is SQVTM and CDR2 is ANQGSEA in the germline V gene.